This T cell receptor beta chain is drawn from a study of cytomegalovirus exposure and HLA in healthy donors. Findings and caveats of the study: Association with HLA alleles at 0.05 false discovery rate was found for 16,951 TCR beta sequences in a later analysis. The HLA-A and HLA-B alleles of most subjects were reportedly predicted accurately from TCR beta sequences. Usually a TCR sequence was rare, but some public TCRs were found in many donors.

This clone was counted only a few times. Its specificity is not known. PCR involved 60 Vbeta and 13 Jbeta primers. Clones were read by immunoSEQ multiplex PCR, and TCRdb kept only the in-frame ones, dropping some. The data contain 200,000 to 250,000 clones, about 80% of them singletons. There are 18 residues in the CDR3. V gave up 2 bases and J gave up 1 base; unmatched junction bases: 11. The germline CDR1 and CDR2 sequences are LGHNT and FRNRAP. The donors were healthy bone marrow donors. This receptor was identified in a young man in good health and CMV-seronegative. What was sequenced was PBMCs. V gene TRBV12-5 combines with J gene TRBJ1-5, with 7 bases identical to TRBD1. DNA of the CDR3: TGTGCTAGTGGTTTGATTCTCATACAGGGGATCAGCAATCAGCCCCAGCATTTT. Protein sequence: CASGLILIQGISNQPQHF.